This TCR beta chain emerged from a study of cytomegalovirus exposure and HLA in healthy donors. Remarks on this clone: The target antigen is unknown.

Primers for the PCR totalled 60 Vbeta and 13 Jbeta. Some clones are missing from TCRdb's copy, which holds only in-frame ones; the method was immunoSEQ multiplex PCR. Of approximately 95,000 clones listed, around 75% were seen once; the top ten hold about a tenth. General study results and limits: In vitro data verified a few CMV-associated chains as specific for CMV antigens. A later analysis revealed that TCR association rates differed between HLA loci, peaking at DRB1 and bottoming out at HLA-C.

Sequencing used PBMCs. This receptor was taken from a man aged 18 to 30 in good health and CMV-seropositive.

CDR3 nucleotides: TGTGCCAGCAGCCCACTTTCCCGCTACAATGAGCAGTTCTTC. It specifies CASSPLSRYNEQFF. V is TRBV5-4 and J is TRBJ2-1, with D uncertain. This CDR3 has 14 amino acids. Looked up from germline, CDR1 is SGHNT and CDR2 is YYREEE (reference sequence). The V end lost 4 bases, the J end lost 3 bases, and 11 bases lay between the germline ends.